The entry below describes one T cell receptor (beta chain). The authors' processing: Nucleated cell counts were estimated from reference gene primer amplification. The repertoire was sequenced with immunoSEQ multiplex PCR; TCRdb's copy has only in-frame clones and lacks some. Clonal size and the V and J genes are those of that table, whereas D and trimming came from the DNA. The sample records over 250,000 clones, around 82% being singletons. This sample stems from a study of blood T cell repertoires in COVID-19. Across the study: Nucleic acid was either cDNA or gDNA, and it came from T cells, B-cell-depleted T cells, or PBMCs.

Germline loops: CDR1 SEHNR, CDR2 FQNEAQ (reference sequence). Deletions cut 2 bases from V and 0 bases from J, with 4 bases between. The CDR3 is 14 amino acids. The chain uses TRBV7-9 and TRBJ1-4; D call uncertain. Sequencing was performed on peripheral blood. The clonotype originates from a woman in her fifties or sixties who had recovered from COVID-19. The CDR3 loop is CASSLIATNEKLFF. The CDR3 DNA reads as TGTGCCAGCAGCTTAATCGCAACTAATGAAAAACTGTTTTTT.